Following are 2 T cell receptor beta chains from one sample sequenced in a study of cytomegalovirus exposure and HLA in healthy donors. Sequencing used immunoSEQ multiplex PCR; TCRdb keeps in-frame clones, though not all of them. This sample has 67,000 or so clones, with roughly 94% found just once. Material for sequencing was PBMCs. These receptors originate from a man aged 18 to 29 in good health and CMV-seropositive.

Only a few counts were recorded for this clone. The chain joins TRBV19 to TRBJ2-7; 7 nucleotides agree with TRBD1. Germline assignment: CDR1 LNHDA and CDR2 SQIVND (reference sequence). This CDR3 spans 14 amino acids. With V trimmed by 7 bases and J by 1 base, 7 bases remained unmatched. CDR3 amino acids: CASTFGRGSYEQYF. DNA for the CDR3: TGTGCCAGTACCTTCGGCAGGGGGTCCTACGAGCAGTACTTC. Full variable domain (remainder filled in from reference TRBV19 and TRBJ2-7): DGGITQSPKYLFRKEGQNVTLSCEQNLNHDAMYWYRQDPGQGLRLIYYSQIVNDFQKGDIAEGYSVSREKKESFPLTVTSAQKNPTAFYLCASTFGRGSYEQYFGPGTRLTVT.

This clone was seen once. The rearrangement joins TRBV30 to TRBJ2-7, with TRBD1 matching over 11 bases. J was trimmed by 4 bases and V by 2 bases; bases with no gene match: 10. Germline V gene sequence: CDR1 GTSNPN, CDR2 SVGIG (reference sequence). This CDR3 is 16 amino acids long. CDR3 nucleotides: TGTGCCTGGAGTTTCACCGGGACAGGGGGTTATTACGAGCAGTACTTC. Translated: CAWSFTGTGGYYEQYF.